This T cell receptor (beta chain) is from a study of blood T cell repertoires in COVID-19. Across the whole study: In each case, the material was cDNA or gDNA derived from T cells, B-cell-depleted T cells, or PBMCs.

Germline V gene lookup returns CDR1 KGHSH and CDR2 LQKENI. V lost 2 bases and J lost 4, with 17 bases in between. There are 16 residues in the CDR3. In Seattle, patients joined the study during active infection and were tracked longitudinally. Authors' processing steps: How many nucleated cells were present was estimated from reference gene primer amplification. Generated by immunoSEQ multiplex PCR, the TCRdb table keeps only in-frame clones and is missing some. The D gene and trimming were derived from the DNA, and the V and J assignments and clone size from that table. The sample contains approximately 28,000 clones, 85% to 95% of which appear only once.

The receptor was isolated from a woman between 65 and 79 years old with COVID-19, enrolled during active disease. The chain recombines TRBV18 with TRBJ2-5; perhaps TRBD2 as D (6 bases). Material: peripheral blood. CDR3 nucleotides: TGTGCCAGCTCACCAGGAGTTGGGGGAGGAGGAGAGACCCAGTACTTC. Its translation is CASSPGVGGGGETQYF.